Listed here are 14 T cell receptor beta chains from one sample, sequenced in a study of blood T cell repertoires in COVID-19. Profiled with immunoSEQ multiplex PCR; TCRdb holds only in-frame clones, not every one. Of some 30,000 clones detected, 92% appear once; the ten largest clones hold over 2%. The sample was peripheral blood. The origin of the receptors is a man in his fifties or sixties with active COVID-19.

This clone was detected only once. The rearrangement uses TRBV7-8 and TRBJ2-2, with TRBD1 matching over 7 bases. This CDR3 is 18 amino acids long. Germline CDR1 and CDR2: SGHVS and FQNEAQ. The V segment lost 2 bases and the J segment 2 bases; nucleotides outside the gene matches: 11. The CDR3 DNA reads TGTGCCAGCAGCTTATTTGCCGGGACAGACACAAACACCGGGGAGCTGTTTTTT. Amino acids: CASSLFAGTDTNTGELFF.

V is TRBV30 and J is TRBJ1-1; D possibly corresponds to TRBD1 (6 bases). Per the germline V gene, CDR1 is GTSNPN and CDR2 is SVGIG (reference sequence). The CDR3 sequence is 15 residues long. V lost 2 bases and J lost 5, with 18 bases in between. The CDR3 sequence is CAWSFGTTGKTEAFF. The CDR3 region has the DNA TGTGCCTGGAGTTTCGGAACCACAGGGAAGACTGAAGCTTTCTTT.

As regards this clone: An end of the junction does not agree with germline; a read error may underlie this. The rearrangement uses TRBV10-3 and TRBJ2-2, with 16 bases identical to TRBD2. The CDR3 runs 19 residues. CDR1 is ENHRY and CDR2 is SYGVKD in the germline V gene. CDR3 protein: CAIIEGLAGGLVFAGELFF. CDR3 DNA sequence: TGTGCCATCATTGAGGGACTAGCGGGAGGGCTTGTGTTCGCCGGGGAGCTGTTTTTT.

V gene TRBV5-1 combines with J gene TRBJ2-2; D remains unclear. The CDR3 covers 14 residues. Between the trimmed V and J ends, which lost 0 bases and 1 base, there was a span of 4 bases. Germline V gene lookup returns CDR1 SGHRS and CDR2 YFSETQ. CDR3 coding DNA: TGCGCCAGCAGCTTGGCCGTGAACACCGGGGAGCTGTTTTTT. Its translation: CASSLAVNTGELFF.

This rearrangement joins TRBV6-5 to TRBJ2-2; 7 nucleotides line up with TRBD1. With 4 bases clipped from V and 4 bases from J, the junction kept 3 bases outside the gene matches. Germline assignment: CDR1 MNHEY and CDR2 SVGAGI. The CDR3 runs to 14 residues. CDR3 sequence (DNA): TGTGCCAGCAGTTCCCACAGGGGCACCGGGGAGCTGTTTTTT. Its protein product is CASSSHRGTGELFF.

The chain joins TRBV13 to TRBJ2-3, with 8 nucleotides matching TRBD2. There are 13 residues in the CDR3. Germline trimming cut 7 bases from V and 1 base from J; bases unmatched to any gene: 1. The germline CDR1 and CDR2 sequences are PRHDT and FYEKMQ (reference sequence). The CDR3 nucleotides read TGTGCCAGCACAGCGGGAGGCACAGATACGCAGTATTTT. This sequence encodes CASTAGGTDTQYF.

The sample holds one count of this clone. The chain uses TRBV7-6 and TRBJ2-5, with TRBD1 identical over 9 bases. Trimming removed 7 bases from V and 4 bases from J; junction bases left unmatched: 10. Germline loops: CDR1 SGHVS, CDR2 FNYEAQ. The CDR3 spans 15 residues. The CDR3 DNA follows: TGTGCCAGCACCCCGACAGGGGGAGTTGTAGAGACCCAGTACTTC. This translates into CASTPTGGVVETQYF.

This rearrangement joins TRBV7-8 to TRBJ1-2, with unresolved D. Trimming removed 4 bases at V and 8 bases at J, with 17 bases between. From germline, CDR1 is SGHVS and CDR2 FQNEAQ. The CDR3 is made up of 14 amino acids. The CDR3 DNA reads TGTGCCAGCAGCTCGGGTAGGGTCGGGATCGGCTACACCTTC. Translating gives CASSSGRVGIGYTF.

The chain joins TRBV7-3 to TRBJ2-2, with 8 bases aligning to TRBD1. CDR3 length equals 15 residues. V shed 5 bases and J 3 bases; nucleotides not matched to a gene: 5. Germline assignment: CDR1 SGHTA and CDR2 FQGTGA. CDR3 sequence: CASSPTGVDTGELFF. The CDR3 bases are TGTGCCAGCAGCCCGACAGGGGTGGACACCGGGGAGCTGTTTTTT. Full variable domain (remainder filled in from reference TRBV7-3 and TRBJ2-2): GAGVSQTPSNKVTEKGKYVELRCDPISGHTALYWYRQSLGQGPEFLIYFQGTGAADDSGLPNDRFFAVRPEGSVSTLKIQRTERGDSAVYLCASSPTGVDTGELFFGEGSRLTVL.

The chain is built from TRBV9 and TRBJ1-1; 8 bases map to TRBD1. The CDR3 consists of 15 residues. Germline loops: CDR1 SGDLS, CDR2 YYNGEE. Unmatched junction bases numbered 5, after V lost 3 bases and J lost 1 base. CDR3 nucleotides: TGTGCCAGCAGCGCGACAGGGGATGGGAACACTGAAGCTTTCTTT. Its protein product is CASSATGDGNTEAFF.

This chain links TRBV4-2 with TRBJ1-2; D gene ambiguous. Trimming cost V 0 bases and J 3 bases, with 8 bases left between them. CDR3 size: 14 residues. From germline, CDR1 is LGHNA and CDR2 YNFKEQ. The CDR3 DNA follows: TGTGCCAGCAGCCAAGATCGAAGAGACTATGGCTACACCTTC. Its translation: CASSQDRRDYGYTF.

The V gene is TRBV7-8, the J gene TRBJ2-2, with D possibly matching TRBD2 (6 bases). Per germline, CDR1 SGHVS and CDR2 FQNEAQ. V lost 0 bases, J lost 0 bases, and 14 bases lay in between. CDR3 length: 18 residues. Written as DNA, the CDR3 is TGTGCCAGCAGCTTAGCGCGTTTGGGGGGATCGAACACCGGGGAGCTGTTTTTT. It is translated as CASSLARLGGSNTGELFF.

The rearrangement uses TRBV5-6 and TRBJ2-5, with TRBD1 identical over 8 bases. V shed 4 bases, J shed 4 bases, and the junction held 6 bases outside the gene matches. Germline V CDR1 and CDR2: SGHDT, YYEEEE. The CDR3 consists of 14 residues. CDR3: CASSLRTGRETQYF. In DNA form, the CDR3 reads TGTGCCAGCAGCCTCCGGACAGGGAGAGAGACCCAGTACTTC.

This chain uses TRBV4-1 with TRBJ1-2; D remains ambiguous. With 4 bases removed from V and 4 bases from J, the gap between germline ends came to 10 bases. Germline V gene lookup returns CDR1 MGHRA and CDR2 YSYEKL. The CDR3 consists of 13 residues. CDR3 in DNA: TGCGCCAGCAGCCCCGAGGAGTTCTATGGCTACACCTTC. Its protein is CASSPEEFYGYTF.